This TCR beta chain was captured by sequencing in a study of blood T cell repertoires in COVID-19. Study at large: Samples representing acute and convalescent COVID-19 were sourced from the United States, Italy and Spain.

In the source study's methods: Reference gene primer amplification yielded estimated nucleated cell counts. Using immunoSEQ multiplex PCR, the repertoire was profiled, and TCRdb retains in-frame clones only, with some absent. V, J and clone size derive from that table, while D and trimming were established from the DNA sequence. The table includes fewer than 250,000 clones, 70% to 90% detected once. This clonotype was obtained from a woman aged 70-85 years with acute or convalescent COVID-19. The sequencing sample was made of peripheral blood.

CDR3 DNA sequence: TGTGCCAGCAGCCAAATAACAGGGCGGGAGCAGTTCTTC. Translated, it gives CASSQITGREQFF. This chain links TRBV6-6 with TRBJ2-1; D is possibly TRBD1 (6 bases). V lost 6 bases, J lost 10 bases, and 16 bases lay in between. The CDR3 extends over 13 amino acids. From germline, CDR1 is MNHNY and CDR2 SVGAGI (reference sequence).